One sample yielded the 20 T cell receptor beta chains listed below, sequenced in a study of blood T cell repertoires in COVID-19. The table came from immunoSEQ multiplex PCR; TCRdb's copy has only in-frame clones and leaves some out. The table lists around 260,000 clones, less than 90% of them singletons. Sequencing was performed on peripheral blood. The receptors shown here come from a man in his fifties or sixties who had recovered from COVID-19.

The chain recombines TRBV7-2 with TRBJ1-5; TRBD1 matches 9 bases. The V gene end was trimmed by 1 base and the J gene end by 13 bases; junction bases not matched to a gene: 2. The length of the CDR3 is 12 residues. Germline lookup yields CDR1 SGHTA and CDR2 FQGNSA. The CDR3 nucleotides read TGTGCCAGCAGCTTAGTTGGACAGGGGCAGCATTTT. Residues: CASSLVGQGQHF.

This clone was picked up one time. The rearrangement links TRBV25-1 to TRBJ2-2; no clear D. Per the germline V gene, CDR1 is MGHDK and CDR2 is SYGVNS. V gave up 3 bases and J gave up 6 bases, with 11 bases separating them. The CDR3 covers 14 residues. The DNA for the CDR3 is TGTGCCAGCAGTGACCCGGGTTTGGCCGGGGAGCTGTTTTTT. Its translation is CASSDPGLAGELFF. The full variable domain, with the rest looked up from reference TRBV25-1 and TRBJ2-2, is EADIYQTPRYLVIGTGKKITLECSQTMGHDKMYWYQQDPGMELHLIHYSYGVNSTEKGDLSSESTVSRIRTEHFPLTLESARPSHTSQYLCASSDPGLAGELFFGEGSRLTVL.

This rearrangement joins TRBV15 to TRBJ1-2; maybe TRBD1 (5 bases). The germline V and J ends were trimmed by 1 base and 5 bases, with 11 bases remaining between them. The CDR3 covers 14 residues. Germline CDR1 and CDR2: LNHNV and YYDKDF (reference sequence). DNA for the CDR3: TGTGCCACCAGCAGAGGACGGCAGGGTTATGGCTACACCTTC. This codes for CATSRGRQGYGYTF.

This chain joins TRBV5-5 and TRBJ1-3, with a weak D call TRBD1 (5 bases). This CDR3 has 16 residues. Per germline, CDR1 SGHKS and CDR2 YYEKEE (reference sequence). Trimming pared 0 bases from V and 0 bases from J, leaving 10 bases between. The CDR3 DNA follows: TGTGCCAGCAGCTTGGGCCAGGGCGTCTCTGGAAACACCATATATTTT. It codes for CASSLGQGVSGNTIYF.

The chain employs TRBV30 and TRBJ1-4, with 10 bases lining up with TRBD1. This CDR3 contains 13 residues. CDR1 and CDR2 from the germline V gene are GTSNPN and SVGIG (reference sequence). The trim removed 7 bases at V and 8 bases at J, leaving 7 bases unmatched. In DNA form, the CDR3 reads TGTGCCTCCACCGGGACAGGGGAAGAAAAACTGTTTTTT. Translated: CASTGTGEEKLFF. Full variable domain (outside the CDR3, taken from reference TRBV30 and TRBJ1-4): SQTIHQWPATLVQPVGSPLSLECTVEGTSNPNLYWYRQAAGRGLQLLFYSVGIGQISSEVPQNLSASRPQDRQFILSSKKLLLSDSGFYLCASTGTGEEKLFFGSGTQLSVL.

The J gene is TRBJ1-5, the V gene TRBV24-1; TRBD1 agrees at 9 bases. The CDR3 extends over 16 amino acids. Germline V gene lookup returns CDR1 KGHDR and CDR2 SFDVKD. The V segment lost 6 bases and the J segment 2 bases; nucleotides outside the gene matches: 7. The CDR3 bases are TGTGCCACCAGTAACCTGGGACAGGGCGGCAATCAGCCCCAGCATTTT. Translating gives CATSNLGQGGNQPQHF.

The chain carries TRBV24-1 and TRBJ2-1, with 12 positions matching TRBD1. This CDR3 spans 16 amino acids. Germline CDR1 KGHDR, CDR2 SFDVKD. J gave up 7 bases and V 3 bases, and 6 bases lay outside the gene matches. The chain's CDR3 is CATSDRGQGAFNEQFF. DNA for the CDR3: TGTGCCACCAGTGATAGGGGACAGGGGGCCTTTAATGAGCAGTTCTTC.

This clone was seen more than once but under ten times. The V call is TRBV10-1, the J call TRBJ2-3; 8 bases are shared with TRBD2. The V and J ends lost 3 bases and 5 bases, in that order; junction bases with no gene match: 4. CDR1 is WNHNN, CDR2 SYGVQD, per germline (reference sequence). The CDR3 runs 14 residues. DNA of the CDR3: TGCGCCAGCAGTGACCGGGGGGGCAGAGATACGCAGTATTTT. Residues: CASSDRGGRDTQYF.

The J gene is TRBJ2-7, the V gene TRBV5-1; D may be TRBD1 (5 bases). The V end was cut by 3 bases, the J end by 0 bases, with 16 bases between. CDR1 and CDR2 from the germline V gene are SGHRS and YFSETQ. The CDR3 runs to 16 residues. The CDR3 nucleotides are TGCGCCAGCAGCTCCGAATTACGGACAAGCTCCTACGAGCAGTACTTC. Translated: CASSSELRTSSYEQYF. The complete variable domain, with remaining parts taken from reference TRBV5-1 and TRBJ2-7, reads KAGVTQTPRYLIKTRGQQVTLSCSPISGHRSVSWYQQTPGQGLQFLFEYFSETQRNKGNFPGRFSGRQFSNSRSEMNVSTLELGDSALYLCASSSELRTSSYEQYFGPGTRLTVT.

This chain connects TRBV5-1 to TRBJ2-2; TRBD1 matches at 7 bases. The V gene end was trimmed by 3 bases and the J gene end by 8 bases; junction bases not matched to a gene: 10. Germline values: CDR1 SGHRS, CDR2 YFSETQ. There are 15 residues in the CDR3. The CDR3 DNA reads as TGCGCCAGCAGCTCCCACAGACAGGGAGTGGGGGAGCTGTTTTTT. This codes for CASSSHRQGVGELFF.

J is TRBJ1-1 and V is TRBV6-5; a possible D gene is TRBD1 (5 bases). The CDR3 consists of 15 residues. Germline V gives CDR1 MNHEY, CDR2 SVGAGI. Trimming removed 7 bases at V and 2 bases at J, with 17 bases between. CDR3 residues: CASNGGDGTNTEAFF. For the CDR3, the DNA is TGTGCCAGCAACGGAGGGGACGGGACTAACACTGAAGCTTTCTTT.

The chain employs TRBV5-6 and TRBJ2-1; 13 nucleotides line up with TRBD2. The CDR3 covers 15 residues. Germline CDR1 is SGHDT and CDR2 is YYEEEE. The J segment lost 7 bases and the V segment lost 2 bases, leaving 3 bases of the junction unmatched. In DNA form, the CDR3 reads TGTGCCAGCAGCTTCGGACTAGCGGGAGAAAATGAGCAGTTCTTC. As protein: CASSFGLAGENEQFF.

This chain links TRBV3-1 (or the pseudogene TRBV3-2) with TRBJ1-2; no definite D call. The CDR3 length is 12 residues. V was cut by 4 bases and J by 8 bases, with 11 bases left in between. Germline CDR1 LGHDT, CDR2 YNNKEL (reference sequence). CDR3 bases: TGTGCCAGCAGCCGTGGAGGGATCGGCTACACCTTC. Translated: CASSRGGIGYTF.

This chain links TRBV6-5 with TRBJ2-7, with 7 bases that match TRBD2. The CDR3 runs 15 residues. V dropped 6 bases and J dropped 2; count of bases not matched to a gene: 10. Germline-derived CDR1 and CDR2 are MNHEY and SVGAGI. Written as DNA, the CDR3 is TGTGCCAGCAGACCAGCGGCAGCGGGGACCTACGAGCAGTACTTC. Amino acids: CASRPAAAGTYEQYF.

CDR3 DNA: TGCGCCAGCAGCTTGGAAGGCTCAGGCGTCCAAGAGACCCAGTACTTC. It is translated as CASSLEGSGVQETQYF. The chain links TRBV5-1 to TRBJ2-5; D is unresolved. This CDR3 has 16 residues. The V and J ends lost 0 bases and 1 base respectively, with 13 bases between them. Germline loops: CDR1 SGHRS, CDR2 YFSETQ.

This chain uses TRBV28 with TRBJ2-7; 8 bases are a match to TRBD1. This CDR3 has 14 amino acids. J lost 4 bases, V lost 3 bases, and 5 bases had no gene match. Germline lookup yields CDR1 MDHEN and CDR2 SYDVKM. The chain's CDR3 is CASSFGTGNYEQYF. The CDR3 DNA reads TGTGCCAGCAGTTTTGGGACAGGCAATTACGAGCAGTACTTC.

The V call is TRBV6-5, the J call TRBJ2-7; TRBD1 matches 9 bases. CDR3 length equals 14 residues. V lost 4 bases, J lost 4 bases, and 5 bases stayed unmatched. Germline loops: CDR1 MNHEY, CDR2 SVGAGI. DNA of the CDR3: TGTGCCAGCAGTTCCACAGGACAGGGGTACGAGCAGTACTTC. Translating gives CASSSTGQGYEQYF.

This clone has only one observation. The rearrangement joins TRBV6-2 or TRBV6-3 to TRBJ2-1, with D perhaps matching TRBD2 (5 bases). Trimming pared 0 bases from V and 8 bases from J, leaving 11 bases between. Germline V gene sequence: CDR1 MNHEY, CDR2 SVGEGT. The length of the CDR3 is 14 residues. The CDR3 here is CASSYSRLGDEQFF. In nucleotides, the CDR3 is TGTGCCAGCAGTTACTCGAGGCTCGGGGATGAGCAGTTCTTC.

The V call is TRBV11-2, the J call TRBJ2-1; D is perhaps TRBD2 (6 bases). Germline-derived CDR1 and CDR2 are SGHAT and FQNNGV. V lost 2 bases, J lost 0 bases, and 11 bases lay in between. There are 16 residues in the CDR3. The CDR3 bases are TGTGCCAGCAGCTTACGCGGGGCCAGCTCCTACAATGAGCAGTTCTTC. This encodes CASSLRGASSYNEQFF.

This clone was detected once. The J gene is TRBJ2-3, the V gene TRBV5-6, with TRBD2 identical over 7 bases. The trim removed 0 bases at V and 5 bases at J, leaving 3 bases unmatched. Germline lookup yields CDR1 SGHDT and CDR2 YYEEEE. This CDR3 comprises 14 residues. The CDR3 loop reads CASSLGRGIDTQYF. Written as DNA, the CDR3 is TGTGCCAGCAGCTTGGGGCGGGGGATAGATACGCAGTATTTT.